This T cell receptor (beta chain) was identified during a study of memory CD8 T cells in hepatitis C reinfection. Sequencing used immunoSEQ multiplex PCR; TCRdb keeps in-frame clones, though not all of them. The sample includes 45,000 to 65,000 clones, nearly 90% seen only once; the top ten take roughly 1%. Trimming removed 0 bases at V and 4 bases at J, with 14 bases between. The germline gives CDR1 LGHNA, CDR2 YSLEER. This CDR3 region has 16 residues. The sample's time point: pre-reinfection, 55 to 20 weeks before reinfection detection. TCR sequencing was done directly ex vivo on sorted cells, without expansion in vitro. People who inject drugs from Montreal's HEPCO study were the donors.

The genes are TRBV4-3 and TRBJ2-3; tentative D call: TRBD2 (7 bases). The sequencing sample was made of naive CD8+ T cells sorted from blood. This clonotype originated in a man aged 18 to 35 with hepatitis C virus infection. DNA for the CDR3: TGCGCCAGCAGCCAAGATTGGCGGGGGCCCGCAGATACGCAGTATTTT. This encodes CASSQDWRGPADTQYF.